This T cell receptor (beta chain) emerged from a study of blood T cell repertoires in COVID-19. Study as a whole: Sites in the United States, Italy and Spain provided acute and convalescent COVID-19 samples.

In the original processing: From reference gene primer amplification, estimates of nucleated cell counts were derived. Assay used: immunoSEQ multiplex PCR; TCRdb lists only in-frame clones, some missing. V and J calls plus clone size are reproduced from that table; the DNA served to infer D and trimming. The table lists more than 110,000 clones, roughly 91% of them singletons. This clone was picked up one time. Germline-derived CDR1 and CDR2 are SGHTS and YDEGEE. Trimming took 0 bases from V and 5 from J, leaving 6 bases between them. This CDR3 spans 12 amino acids. The sample consisted of peripheral blood. This TCR was sampled from a man between 60 and 75 years old with active or convalescent COVID-19. The chain links TRBV5-8 to TRBJ2-7, with no clear D. The DNA of the CDR3 is TGTGCCAGCAGCTTGGCCGCGGACGAGCAGTACTTC. Amino acid sequence: CASSLAADEQYF.